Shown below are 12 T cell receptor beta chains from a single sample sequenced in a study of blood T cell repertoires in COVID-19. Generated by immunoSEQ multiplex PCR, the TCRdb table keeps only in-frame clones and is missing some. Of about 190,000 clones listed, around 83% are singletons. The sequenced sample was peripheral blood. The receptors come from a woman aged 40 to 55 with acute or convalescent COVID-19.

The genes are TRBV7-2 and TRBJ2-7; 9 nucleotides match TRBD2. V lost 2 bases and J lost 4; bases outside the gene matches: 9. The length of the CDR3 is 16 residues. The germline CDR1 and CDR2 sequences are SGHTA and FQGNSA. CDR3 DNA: TGTGCCAGCAGCTTAACGTTGGCGGGGGGGCGTTACGAGCAGTACTTC. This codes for CASSLTLAGGRYEQYF. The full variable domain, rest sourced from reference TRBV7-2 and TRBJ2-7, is GAGVSQSPSNKVTEKGKDVELRCDPISGHTALYWYRQSLGQGLEFLIYFQGNSAPDKSGLPSDRFSAERTGGSVSTLTIQRTQQEDSAVYLCASSLTLAGGRYEQYFGPGTRLTVT.

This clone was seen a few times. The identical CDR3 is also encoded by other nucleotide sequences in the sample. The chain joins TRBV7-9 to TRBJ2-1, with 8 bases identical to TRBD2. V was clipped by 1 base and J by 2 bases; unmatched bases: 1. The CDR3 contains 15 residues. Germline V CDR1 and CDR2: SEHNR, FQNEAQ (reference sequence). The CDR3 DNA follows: TGTGCCAGCAGCTTAGGAGCGGGAGCCTACAATGAGCAGTTCTTC. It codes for CASSLGAGAYNEQFF.

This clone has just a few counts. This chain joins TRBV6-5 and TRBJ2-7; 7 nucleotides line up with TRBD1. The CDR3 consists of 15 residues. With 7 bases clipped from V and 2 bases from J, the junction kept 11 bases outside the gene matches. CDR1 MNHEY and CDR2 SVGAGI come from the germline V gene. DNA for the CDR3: TGTGCCAGCACTACATTCCGACAGGGTCCCTACGAGCAGTACTTC. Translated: CASTTFRQGPYEQYF.

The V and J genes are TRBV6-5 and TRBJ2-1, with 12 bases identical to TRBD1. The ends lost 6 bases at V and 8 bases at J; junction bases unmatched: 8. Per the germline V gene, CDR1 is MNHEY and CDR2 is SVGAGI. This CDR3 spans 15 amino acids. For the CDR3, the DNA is TGTGCCAGCAGAACTGGGACAGGGGGCCGCTATGAGCAGTTCTTC. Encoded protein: CASRTGTGGRYEQFF.

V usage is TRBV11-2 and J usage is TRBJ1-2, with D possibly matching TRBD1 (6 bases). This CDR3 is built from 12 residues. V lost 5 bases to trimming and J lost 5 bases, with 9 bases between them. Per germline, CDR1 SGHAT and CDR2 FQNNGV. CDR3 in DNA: TGTGCCAGCAGCGGACAGTTATATGGCTACACCTTC. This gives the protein CASSGQLYGYTF.

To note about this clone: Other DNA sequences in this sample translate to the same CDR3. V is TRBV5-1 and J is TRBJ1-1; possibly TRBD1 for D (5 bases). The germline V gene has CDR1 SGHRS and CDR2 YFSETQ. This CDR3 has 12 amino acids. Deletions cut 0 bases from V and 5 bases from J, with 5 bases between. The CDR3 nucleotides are TGCGCCAGCAGCTTGGACAGGACTGAAGCTTTCTTT. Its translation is CASSLDRTEAFF.

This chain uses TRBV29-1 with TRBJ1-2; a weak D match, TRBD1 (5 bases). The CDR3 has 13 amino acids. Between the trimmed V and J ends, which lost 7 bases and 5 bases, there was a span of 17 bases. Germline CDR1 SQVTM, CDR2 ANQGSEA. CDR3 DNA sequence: TGCAGCGCCGAGGAGGGGCTCAAGTATGGCTACACCTTC. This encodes CSAEEGLKYGYTF.

The CDR3 region has the DNA TGTGCCAGCAGTGAGACAGCCTCTGGGGCCAACGTCCTGACTTTC. This encodes CASSETASGANVLTF. The chain uses TRBV25-1 and TRBJ2-6; D may be TRBD1 (5 bases). Looked up from germline, CDR1 is MGHDK and CDR2 is SYGVNS. The CDR3 runs 15 residues. The V end was cut by 3 bases, the J end by 0 bases, with 6 bases between.

The CDR3 reads CASTFDRGNSPLHF. The DNA for the CDR3 is TGTGCCAGCACCTTCGACAGGGGTAATTCACCCCTCCACTTT. This sequence joins TRBV5-4 and TRBJ1-6; TRBD1 matches at 8 bases. The germline CDR1 and CDR2 sequences are SGHNT and YYREEE (reference sequence). V gave up 6 bases and J gave up 6 bases; unmatched junction bases: 5. The CDR3 spans 14 residues.

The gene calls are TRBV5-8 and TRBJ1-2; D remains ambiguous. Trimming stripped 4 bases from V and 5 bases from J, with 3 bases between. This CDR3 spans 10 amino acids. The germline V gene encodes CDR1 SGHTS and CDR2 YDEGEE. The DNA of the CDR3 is TGTGCCAGCAGCATATATGGCTACACCTTC. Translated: CASSIYGYTF.

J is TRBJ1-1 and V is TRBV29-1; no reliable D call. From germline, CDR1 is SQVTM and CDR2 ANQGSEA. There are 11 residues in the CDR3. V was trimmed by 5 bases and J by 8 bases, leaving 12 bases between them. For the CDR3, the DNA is TGCAGCGTTCTTCTGAGGTTAGAAGCTTTCTTT. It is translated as CSVLLRLEAFF. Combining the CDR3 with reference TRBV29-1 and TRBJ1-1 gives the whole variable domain SAVISQKPSRDICQRGTSLTIQCQVDSQVTMMFWYRQQPGQSLTLIATANQGSEATYESGFVIDKFPISRPNLTFSTLTVSNMSPEDSSIYLCSVLLRLEAFFGQGTRLTVV.

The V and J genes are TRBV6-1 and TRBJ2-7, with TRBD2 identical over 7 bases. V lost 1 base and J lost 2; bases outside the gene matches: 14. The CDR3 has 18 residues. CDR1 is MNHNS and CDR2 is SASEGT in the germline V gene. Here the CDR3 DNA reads TGTGCCAGCAGTGAAGTAAGCCCCAGCGGGACCGCGACCTACGAGCAGTACTTC. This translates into CASSEVSPSGTATYEQYF.